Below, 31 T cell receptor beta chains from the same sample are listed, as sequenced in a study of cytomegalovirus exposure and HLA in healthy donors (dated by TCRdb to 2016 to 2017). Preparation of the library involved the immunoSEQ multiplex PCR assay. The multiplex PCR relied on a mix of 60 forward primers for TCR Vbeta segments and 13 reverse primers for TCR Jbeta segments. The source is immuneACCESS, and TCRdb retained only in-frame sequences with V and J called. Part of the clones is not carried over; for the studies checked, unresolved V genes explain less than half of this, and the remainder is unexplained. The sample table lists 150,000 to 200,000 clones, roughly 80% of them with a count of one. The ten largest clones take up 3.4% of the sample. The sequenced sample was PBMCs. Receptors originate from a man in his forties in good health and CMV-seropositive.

The CDR3 bases are TGTGCCAGCTCACCGCGTCTGGCTAGCGGGGGGTCCTACGAGCAGTACTTC. Protein sequence: CASSPRLASGGSYEQYF. The chain has TRBV18 and TRBJ2-7; 11 bases agree with TRBD2. From germline, CDR1 is KGHSH and CDR2 LQKENI. CDR3 length equals 17 residues. V shed 3 bases and J 1 base; nucleotides not matched to a gene: 8.

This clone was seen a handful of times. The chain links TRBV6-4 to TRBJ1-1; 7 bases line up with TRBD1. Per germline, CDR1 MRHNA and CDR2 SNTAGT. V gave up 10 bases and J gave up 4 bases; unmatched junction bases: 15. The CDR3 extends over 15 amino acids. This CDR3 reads CATTPNPGGGTEAFF. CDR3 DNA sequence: TGTGCCACCACCCCGAATCCAGGGGGAGGCACTGAAGCTTTCTTT.

For the CDR3, the DNA is TGTGCCAGCAGCATACAGGGGAGCAATCAGCCCCAGCATTTT. Translating gives CASSIQGSNQPQHF. V usage is TRBV7-2 and J usage is TRBJ1-5; 7 bases fit TRBD1. The ends lost 5 bases at V and 1 base at J; junction bases unmatched: 2. Germline V gene lookup returns CDR1 SGHTA and CDR2 FQGNSA. There are 14 residues in the CDR3.

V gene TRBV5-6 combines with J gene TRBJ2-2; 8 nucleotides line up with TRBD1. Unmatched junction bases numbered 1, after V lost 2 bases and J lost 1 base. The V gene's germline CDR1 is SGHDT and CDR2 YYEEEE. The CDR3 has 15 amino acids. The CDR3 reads CASSLTGGNTGELFF. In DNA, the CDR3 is TGTGCCAGCAGCTTAACAGGGGGGAACACCGGGGAGCTGTTTTTT. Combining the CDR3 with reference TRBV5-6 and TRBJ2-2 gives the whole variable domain DAGVTQSPTHLIKTRGQQVTLRCSPKSGHDTVSWYQQALGQGPQFIFQYYEEEERQRGNFPDRFSGHQFPNYSSELNVNALLLGDSALYLCASSLTGGNTGELFFGEGSRLTVL.

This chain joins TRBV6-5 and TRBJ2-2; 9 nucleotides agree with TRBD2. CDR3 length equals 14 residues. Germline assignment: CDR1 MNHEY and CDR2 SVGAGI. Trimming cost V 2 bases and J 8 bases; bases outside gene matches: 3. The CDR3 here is CASSYTSGQGELFF. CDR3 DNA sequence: TGTGCCAGCAGTTACACTAGCGGGCAAGGGGAGCTGTTTTTT.

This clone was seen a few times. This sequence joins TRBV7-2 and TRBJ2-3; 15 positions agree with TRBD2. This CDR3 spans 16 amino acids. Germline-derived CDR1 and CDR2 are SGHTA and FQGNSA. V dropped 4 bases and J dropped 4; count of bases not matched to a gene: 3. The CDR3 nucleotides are TGTGCCAGCAGCTCAGGACTAGCGGGGGGGGCAGATACGCAGTATTTT. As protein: CASSSGLAGGADTQYF.

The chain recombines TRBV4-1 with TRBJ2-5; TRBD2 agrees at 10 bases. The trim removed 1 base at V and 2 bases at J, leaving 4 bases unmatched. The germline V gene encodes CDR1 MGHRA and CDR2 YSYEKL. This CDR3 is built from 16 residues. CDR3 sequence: CASSQGASGGQETQYF. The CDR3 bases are TGCGCCAGCAGCCAAGGTGCTAGCGGGGGTCAAGAGACCCAGTACTTC.

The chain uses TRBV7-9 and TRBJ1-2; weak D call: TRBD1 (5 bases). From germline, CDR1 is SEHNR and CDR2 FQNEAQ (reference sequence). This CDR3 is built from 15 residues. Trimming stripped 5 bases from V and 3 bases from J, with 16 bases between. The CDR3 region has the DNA TGTGCCAGCAGCCACCCCCCGGGGGAGGACTATGGCTACACCTTC. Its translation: CASSHPPGEDYGYTF.

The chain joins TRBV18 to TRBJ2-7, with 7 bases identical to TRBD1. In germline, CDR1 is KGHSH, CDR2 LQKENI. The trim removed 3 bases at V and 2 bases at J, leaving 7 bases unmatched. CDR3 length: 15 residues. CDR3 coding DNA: TGTGCCAGCTCACCGAGACAGGGTCCCCCCTACGAGCAGTACTTC. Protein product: CASSPRQGPPYEQYF.

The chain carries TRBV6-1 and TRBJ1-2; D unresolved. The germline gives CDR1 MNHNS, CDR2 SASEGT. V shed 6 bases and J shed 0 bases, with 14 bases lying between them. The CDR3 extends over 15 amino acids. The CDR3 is CASRPGIKANYGYTF. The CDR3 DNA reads TGTGCCAGCAGACCCGGGATAAAAGCTAACTATGGCTACACCTTC.

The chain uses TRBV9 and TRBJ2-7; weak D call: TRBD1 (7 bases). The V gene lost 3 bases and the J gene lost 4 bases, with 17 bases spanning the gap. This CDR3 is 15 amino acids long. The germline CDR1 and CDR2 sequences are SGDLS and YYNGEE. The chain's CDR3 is CASSAGGQGRYEQYF. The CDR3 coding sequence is TGTGCCAGCAGCGCAGGGGGGCAGGGGAGGTACGAGCAGTACTTC. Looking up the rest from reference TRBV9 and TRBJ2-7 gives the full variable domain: DSGVTQTPKHLITATGQRVTLRCSPRSGDLSVYWYQQSLDQGLQFLIQYYNGEERAKGNILERFSAQQFPDLHSELNLSSLELGDSALYFCASSAGGQGRYEQYFGPGTRLTVT.

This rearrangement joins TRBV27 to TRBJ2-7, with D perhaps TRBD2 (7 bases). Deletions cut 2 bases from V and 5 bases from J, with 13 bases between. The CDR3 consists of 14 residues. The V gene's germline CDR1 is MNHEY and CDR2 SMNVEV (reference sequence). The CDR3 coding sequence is TGTGCCAGCAGTTTAAGGGGGGGGTACAACGAGCAGTACTTC. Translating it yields CASSLRGGYNEQYF.

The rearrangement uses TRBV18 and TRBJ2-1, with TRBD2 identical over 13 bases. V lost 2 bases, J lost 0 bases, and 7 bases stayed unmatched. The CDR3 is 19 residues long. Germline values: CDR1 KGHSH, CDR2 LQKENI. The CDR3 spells CASSPGPTSGGNSYNEQFF. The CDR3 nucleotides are TGTGCCAGCTCACCAGGGCCGACTAGCGGGGGGAACTCCTACAATGAGCAGTTCTTC.

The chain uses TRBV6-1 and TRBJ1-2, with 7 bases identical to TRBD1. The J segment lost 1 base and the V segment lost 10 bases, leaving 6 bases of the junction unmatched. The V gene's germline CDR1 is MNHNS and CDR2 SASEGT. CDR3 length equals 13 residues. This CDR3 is CATQGEDNYGYTF. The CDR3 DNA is TGTGCCACGCAGGGGGAAGATAACTATGGCTACACCTTC.

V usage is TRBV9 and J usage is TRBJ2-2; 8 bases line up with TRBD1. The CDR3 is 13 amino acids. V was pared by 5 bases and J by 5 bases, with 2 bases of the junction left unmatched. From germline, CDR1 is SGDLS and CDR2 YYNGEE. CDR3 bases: TGTGCCAGCAGTACAGGGGGTACCGGGGAGCTGTTTTTT. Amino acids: CASSTGGTGELFF.

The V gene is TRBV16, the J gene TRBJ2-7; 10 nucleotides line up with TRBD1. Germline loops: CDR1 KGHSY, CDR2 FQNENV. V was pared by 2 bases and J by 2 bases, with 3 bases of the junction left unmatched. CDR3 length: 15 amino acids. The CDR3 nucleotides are TGTGCCAGCAGCCAAGGGGGACAGGGGACCTACGAGCAGTACTTC. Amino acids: CASSQGGQGTYEQYF.

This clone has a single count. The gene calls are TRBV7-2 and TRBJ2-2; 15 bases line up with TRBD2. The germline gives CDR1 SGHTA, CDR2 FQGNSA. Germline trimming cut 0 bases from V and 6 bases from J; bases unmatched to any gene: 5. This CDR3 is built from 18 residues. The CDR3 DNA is TGTGCCAGCAGCTTAGCTGGACTAGCGGGAGGGGGGGCCGGGGAGCTGTTTTTT. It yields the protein CASSLAGLAGGGAGELFF.

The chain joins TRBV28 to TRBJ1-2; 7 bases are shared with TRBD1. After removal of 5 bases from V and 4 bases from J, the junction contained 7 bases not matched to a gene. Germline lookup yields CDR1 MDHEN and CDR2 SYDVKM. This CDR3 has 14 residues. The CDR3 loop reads CASSPPGQVYGYTF. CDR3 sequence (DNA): TGTGCCAGCAGTCCTCCTGGACAGGTCTATGGCTACACCTTC.

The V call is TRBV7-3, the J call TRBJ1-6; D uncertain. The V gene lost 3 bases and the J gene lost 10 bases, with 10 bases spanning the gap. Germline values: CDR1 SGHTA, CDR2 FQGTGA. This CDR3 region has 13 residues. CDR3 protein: CASSLWRDSPLHF. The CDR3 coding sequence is TGTGCCAGCAGCTTGTGGAGAGACTCACCCCTCCACTTT.

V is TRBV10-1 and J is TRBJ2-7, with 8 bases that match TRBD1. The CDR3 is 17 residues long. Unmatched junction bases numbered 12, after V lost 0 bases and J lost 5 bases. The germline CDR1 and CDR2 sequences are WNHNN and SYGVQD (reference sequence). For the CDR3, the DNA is TGCGCCAGCAGTGAGTCGACTCGGACAGGGACGGGCCACGAGCAGTACTTC. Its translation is CASSESTRTGTGHEQYF.

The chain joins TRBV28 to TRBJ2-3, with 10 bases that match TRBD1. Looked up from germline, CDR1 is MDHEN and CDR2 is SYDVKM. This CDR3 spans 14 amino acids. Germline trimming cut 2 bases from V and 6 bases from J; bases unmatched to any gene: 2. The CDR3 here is CASSLRQGADTQYF. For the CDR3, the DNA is TGTGCCAGCAGTTTAAGACAGGGGGCGGATACGCAGTATTTT.

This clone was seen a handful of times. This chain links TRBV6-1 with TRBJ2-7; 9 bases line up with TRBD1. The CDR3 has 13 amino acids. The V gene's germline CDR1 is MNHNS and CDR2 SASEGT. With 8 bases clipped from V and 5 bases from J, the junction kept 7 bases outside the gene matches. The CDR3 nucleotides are TGTGCCAGCTTTGTGGACAGGGGCCACGAGCAGTACTTC. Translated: CASFVDRGHEQYF.

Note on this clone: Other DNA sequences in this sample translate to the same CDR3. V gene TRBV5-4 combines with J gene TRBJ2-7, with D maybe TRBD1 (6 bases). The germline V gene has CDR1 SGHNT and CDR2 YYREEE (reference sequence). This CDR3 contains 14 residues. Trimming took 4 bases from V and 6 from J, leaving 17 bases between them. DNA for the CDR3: TGTGCCAGCAGCCTGGGGGACAAGACTTTCGAGCAGTACTTC. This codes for CASSLGDKTFEQYF. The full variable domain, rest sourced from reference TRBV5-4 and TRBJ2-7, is ETGVTQSPTHLIKTRGQQVTLRCSSQSGHNTVSWYQQALGQGPQFIFQYYREEENGRGNFPPRFSGLQFPNYSSELNVNALELDDSALYLCASSLGDKTFEQYFGPGTRLTVT.

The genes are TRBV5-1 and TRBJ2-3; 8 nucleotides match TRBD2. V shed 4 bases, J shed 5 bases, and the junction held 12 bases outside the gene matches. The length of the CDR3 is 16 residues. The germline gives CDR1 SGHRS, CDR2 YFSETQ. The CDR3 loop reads CASSPKPSGSGDTQYF. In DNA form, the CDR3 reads TGCGCCAGCAGCCCTAAGCCCAGCGGGAGTGGAGATACGCAGTATTTT. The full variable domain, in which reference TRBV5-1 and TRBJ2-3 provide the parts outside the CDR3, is KAGVTQTPRYLIKTRGQQVTLSCSPISGHRSVSWYQQTPGQGLQFLFEYFSETQRNKGNFPGRFSGRQFSNSRSEMNVSTLELGDSALYLCASSPKPSGSGDTQYFGPGTRLTVL.

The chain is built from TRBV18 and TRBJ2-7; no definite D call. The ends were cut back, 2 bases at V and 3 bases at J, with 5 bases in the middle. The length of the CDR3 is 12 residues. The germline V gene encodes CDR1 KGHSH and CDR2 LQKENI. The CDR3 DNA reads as TGTGCCAGCTCACCAGACATCTACGAGCAGTACTTC. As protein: CASSPDIYEQYF.

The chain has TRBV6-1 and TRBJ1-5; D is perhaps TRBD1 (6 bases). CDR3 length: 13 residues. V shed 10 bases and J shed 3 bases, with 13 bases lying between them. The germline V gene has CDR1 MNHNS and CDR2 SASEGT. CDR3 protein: CAITGQINQPQHF. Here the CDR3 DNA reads TGTGCCATCACCGGACAGATCAATCAGCCCCAGCATTTT.

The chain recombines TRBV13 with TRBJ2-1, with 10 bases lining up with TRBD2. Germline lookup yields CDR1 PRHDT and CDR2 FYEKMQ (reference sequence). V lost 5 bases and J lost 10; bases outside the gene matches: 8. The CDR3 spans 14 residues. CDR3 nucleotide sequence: TGTGCCAGCAGCCTACGAGGAGCGGGGGGGGAGCAGTTCTTC. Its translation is CASSLRGAGGEQFF.

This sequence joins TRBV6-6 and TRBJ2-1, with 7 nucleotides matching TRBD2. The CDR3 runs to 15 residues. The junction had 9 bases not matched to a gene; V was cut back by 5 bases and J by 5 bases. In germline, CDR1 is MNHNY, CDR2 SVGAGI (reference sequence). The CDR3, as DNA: TGTGCCAGCAGTCCCCCAGCGGGGAGGGACAATGAGCAGTTCTTC. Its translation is CASSPPAGRDNEQFF.

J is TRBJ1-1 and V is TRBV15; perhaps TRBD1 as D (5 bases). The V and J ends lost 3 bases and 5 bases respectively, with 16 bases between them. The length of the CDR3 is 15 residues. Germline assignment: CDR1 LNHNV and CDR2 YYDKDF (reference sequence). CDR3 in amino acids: CATSSSQVLVTEAFF. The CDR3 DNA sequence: TGTGCCACCAGCAGCTCACAGGTTTTGGTTACTGAAGCTTTCTTT.

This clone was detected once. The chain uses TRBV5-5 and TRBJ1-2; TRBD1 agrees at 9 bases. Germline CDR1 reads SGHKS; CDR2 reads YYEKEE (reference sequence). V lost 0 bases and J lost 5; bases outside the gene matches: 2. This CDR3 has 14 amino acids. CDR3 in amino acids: CASSLDRGQYGYTF. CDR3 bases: TGTGCCAGCAGCTTGGACAGGGGGCAGTATGGCTACACCTTC. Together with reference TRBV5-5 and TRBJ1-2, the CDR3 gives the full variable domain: DAGVTQSPTHLIKTRGQQVTLRCSPISGHKSVSWYQQVLGQGPQFIFQYYEKEERGRGNFPDRFSARQFPNYSSELNVNALLLGDSALYLCASSLDRGQYGYTFGSGTRLTVV.

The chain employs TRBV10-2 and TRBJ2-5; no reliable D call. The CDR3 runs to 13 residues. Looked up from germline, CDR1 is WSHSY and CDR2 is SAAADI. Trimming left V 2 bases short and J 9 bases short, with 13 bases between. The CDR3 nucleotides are TGCGCCAGCAGTGAGGTAGCTAGATGGGCCCAGTACTTC. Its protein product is CASSEVARWAQYF.